The 27 T cell receptor beta chains below come from one sample, sequenced in a study of blood T cell repertoires in COVID-19. Clones were sequenced by immunoSEQ multiplex PCR, and TCRdb holds only the in-frame ones, with some missing. The sample has hundreds of thousands of clones, around nine tenths seen once. The sample taken for sequencing was peripheral blood. These receptors were collected from a woman in her seventies with COVID-19, enrolled during active disease.

The chain is built from TRBV5-4 and TRBJ1-1; D remains unclear. In germline, CDR1 is SGHNT, CDR2 YYREEE (reference sequence). This CDR3 comprises 15 residues. The V end was cut by 4 bases, the J end by 3 bases, with 16 bases between. This CDR3 is CASSPEPTEDTEAFF. CDR3 in DNA: TGTGCCAGCAGCCCCGAACCGACGGAGGACACTGAAGCTTTCTTT.

The V call is TRBV7-2, the J call TRBJ2-5; a weak D match, TRBD2 (7 bases). The germline V and J ends were trimmed by 5 bases and 6 bases, with 22 bases remaining between them. The germline V gene encodes CDR1 SGHTA and CDR2 FQGNSA. There are 16 residues in the CDR3. The CDR3 bases are TGTGCCAGCAGCCCCCGTGGGAGGGGGGATGGGAAGACCCAGTACTTC. This codes for CASSPRGRGDGKTQYF.

This clone was seen once. The chain combines TRBV5-6 with TRBJ1-2, with 8 bases lining up with TRBD1. CDR1 and CDR2 (germline): SGHDT, YYEEEE. V lost 4 bases, J lost 7 bases, and 12 bases stayed unmatched. The CDR3 loop spans 15 amino acids. For the CDR3, the DNA is TGTGCCAGCAGCCGAGACGTCCAGGGGGCGGGTGGCTACACCTTC. It specifies CASSRDVQGAGGYTF.

This clone was observed a single time. The chain carries TRBV27 and TRBJ2-7; 10 bases match TRBD1. The J segment lost 3 bases and the V segment lost 3 bases, leaving 2 bases of the junction unmatched. The CDR3 extends over 14 amino acids. Per germline, CDR1 MNHEY and CDR2 SMNVEV (reference sequence). The CDR3 bases are TGTGCCAGCAGTTTGGGACAGGGGTTCTACGAGCAGTACTTC. The encoded protein is CASSLGQGFYEQYF.

The rearrangement uses TRBV14 and TRBJ1-1; 9 bases map to TRBD1. CDR1 and CDR2 from the germline V gene are SGHDN and FVKESK. J was trimmed by 3 bases and V by 3 bases; bases with no gene match: 11. The CDR3 sequence is 17 residues long. The CDR3 region has the DNA TGTGCCAGCAGCCAGGGTAACAGGGGGCTATGGGACACTGAAGCTTTCTTT. Translated: CASSQGNRGLWDTEAFF.

The chain has TRBV7-2 and TRBJ2-5, with D possibly matching TRBD2 (5 bases). V was pared by 7 bases and J by 2 bases, with 11 bases between. In germline, CDR1 is SGHTA, CDR2 FQGNSA. The CDR3 is made up of 13 amino acids. The CDR3 DNA follows: TGTGCCAGCACCAGAGCGGCGCAAGAGACCCAGTACTTC. This encodes CASTRAAQETQYF.

The chain has TRBV29-1 and TRBJ1-5; D is uncertain. Trimming left V 4 bases short and J 8 bases short, with 12 bases between. The CDR3 contains 12 residues. CDR1 and CDR2 (germline): SQVTM, ANQGSEA. CDR3 nucleotides: TGCAGCGTTGGCAGTGGCCTTAAGCCCCAGCATTTT. Translating gives CSVGSGLKPQHF.

The chain has TRBV12-5 and TRBJ2-7, with 10 bases aligning to TRBD2. The CDR3 loop spans 15 amino acids. V lost 2 bases to trimming and J lost 5 bases; unmatched junction nucleotides: 6. Germline V CDR1 and CDR2: LGHNT, FRNRAP. The CDR3 nucleotides are TGTGCTAGTGGTTTGTTCGGACTAGCGGTACACGAGCAGTACTTC. Translating it yields CASGLFGLAVHEQYF. The entire variable domain, with the rest obtained from reference TRBV12-5 and TRBJ2-7, is as follows: DARVTQTPRHKVTEMGQEVTMRCQPILGHNTVFWYRQTMMQGLELLAYFRNRAPLDDSGMPKDRFSAEMPDATLATLKIQPSEPRDSAVYFCASGLFGLAVHEQYFGPGTRLTVT.

The V call is TRBV7-2, the J call TRBJ1-6; 9 nucleotides match TRBD1. J lost 10 bases, V lost 5 bases, and 12 bases had no gene match. The CDR3 spans 16 residues. Per the germline V gene, CDR1 is SGHTA and CDR2 is FQGNSA. As DNA, the CDR3 is TGTGCCAGCAGCCCTAGGACAGGGGCTACTAGATCACCCCTCCACTTT. As protein: CASSPRTGATRSPLHF.

This sequence joins TRBV7-9 and TRBJ2-3; 8 positions agree with TRBD1. The junction had 10 bases not matched to a gene; V was cut back by 5 bases and J by 3 bases. The CDR3 spans 16 residues. From germline, CDR1 is SEHNR and CDR2 FQNEAQ (reference sequence). The DNA for the CDR3 is TGTGCCAGCAGCAACCACCAGGGGGCGTGGACAGATACGCAGTATTTT. It codes for CASSNHQGAWTDTQYF.

This rearrangement joins TRBV27 to TRBJ1-2, with 7 bases identical to TRBD1. The V segment lost 5 bases and the J segment 8 bases; nucleotides outside the gene matches: 8. The CDR3 is 13 amino acids. CDR1 and CDR2 from the germline V gene are MNHEY and SMNVEV (reference sequence). CDR3 protein: CASSRQGLGGYTF. The CDR3 nucleotides read TGTGCCAGCAGTCGACAGGGACTCGGGGGCTACACCTTC.

The genes are TRBV19 and TRBJ1-4; 9 bases agree with TRBD1. Germline CDR1 is LNHDA and CDR2 is SQIVND (reference sequence). This CDR3 is built from 16 residues. Germline trimming cut 7 bases from V and 3 bases from J; bases unmatched to any gene: 9. This chain's CDR3 is CASNPQGARSNEKLFF. The CDR3 DNA follows: TGTGCCAGTAACCCACAGGGGGCGAGGTCTAATGAAAAACTGTTTTTT.

V gene TRBV24-1 combines with J gene TRBJ2-5; D is possibly TRBD2 (6 bases). Trimming took 4 bases from V and 1 from J, leaving 9 bases between them. Per germline, CDR1 KGHDR and CDR2 SFDVKD. The length of the CDR3 is 14 residues. The CDR3 region has the DNA TGTGCCACCAGTGACGGGCGGGGCCAAGAGACCCAGTACTTC. The encoded protein is CATSDGRGQETQYF.

CDR3 nucleotide sequence: TGCGCCAGCAGCCAAGCGGGACAGGGAGGCTCCTACAATGAGCAGTTCTTC. It specifies CASSQAGQGGSYNEQFF. This chain connects TRBV4-1 to TRBJ2-1, with 9 positions matching TRBD1. CDR1 MGHRA and CDR2 YSYEKL come from the germline V gene. The CDR3 is 17 amino acids. Trimming cost V 1 base and J 0 bases; bases outside gene matches: 4.

This clone was counted once. V gene TRBV10-1 combines with J gene TRBJ1-5; the D gene is possibly TRBD1 (6 bases). From germline, CDR1 is WNHNN and CDR2 SYGVQD (reference sequence). Between the trimmed V and J ends, which lost 5 bases and 6 bases, there was a span of 20 bases. CDR3 size: 16 residues. The chain's CDR3 is CASSQVQGRQGQPQHF. Written as DNA, the CDR3 is TGCGCCAGCAGTCAAGTACAGGGCCGTCAGGGTCAGCCCCAGCATTTT.

The chain joins TRBV6-5 to TRBJ1-1; D is unclear. The CDR3 is 11 residues long. Between the trimmed V and J ends, which lost 0 bases and 7 bases, there was a span of 3 bases. Germline CDR1 and CDR2: MNHEY and SVGAGI. This chain's CDR3 is CASSYSGEAFF. The CDR3 DNA reads TGTGCCAGCAGTTACTCCGGTGAAGCTTTCTTT.

The chain recombines TRBV2 with TRBJ1-1; D may be TRBD1 (5 bases). In germline, CDR1 is SNHLY, CDR2 FYNNEI. The CDR3 covers 13 residues. Trimming shortened V by 3 bases and J by 10 bases, and 15 bases separated the two germline ends. For the CDR3, the DNA is TGTGCCAGCAGTGACGGCGGGACCCGTTTAGCTTTCTTT. It translates to CASSDGGTRLAFF.

The rearrangement links TRBV4-3 to TRBJ1-3; 8 positions match TRBD1. Germline CDR1 LGHNA, CDR2 YSLEER. The CDR3 length is 16 residues. V was clipped by 2 bases and J by 3 bases; unmatched bases: 6. CDR3 in DNA: TGCGCCAGCAGCCAATCGGACAGGGCCATTGGAAACACCATATATTTT. This gives the protein CASSQSDRAIGNTIYF.

The chain links TRBV27 to TRBJ1-6, with TRBD1 identical over 9 bases. Trimming removed 0 bases from V and 7 bases from J; junction bases left unmatched: 10. The CDR3 length is 18 residues. Germline CDR1 reads MNHEY; CDR2 reads SMNVEV (reference sequence). The CDR3 nucleotides read TGTGCCAGCAGTTTATCGATAGTAGGGGACAGGGTAAATTCACCCCTCCACTTT. Its translation: CASSLSIVGDRVNSPLHF.

The chain combines TRBV19 with TRBJ2-2; 8 bases are a match to TRBD1. Per germline, CDR1 LNHDA and CDR2 SQIVND (reference sequence). With V trimmed by 6 bases and J by 0 bases, 6 bases remained unmatched. CDR3 size: 16 residues. Here the CDR3 reads CASSYRTGTNTGELFF. In DNA form, the CDR3 reads TGTGCCAGTAGCTATCGGACAGGGACGAACACCGGGGAGCTGTTTTTT.

This rearrangement joins TRBV5-1 to TRBJ1-4, with 7 bases aligning to TRBD1. V was pared by 4 bases and J by 4 bases, with 4 bases of the junction left unmatched. This CDR3 contains 14 residues. Germline V gives CDR1 SGHRS, CDR2 YFSETQ. The CDR3 sequence is CASSTGDSNEKLFF. As DNA, the CDR3 is TGCGCCAGCAGCACGGGGGACAGTAATGAAAAACTGTTTTTT.

The genes are TRBV7-2 and TRBJ2-7; possible D gene TRBD2, 5 bases. This CDR3 contains 14 residues. Germline V CDR1 and CDR2: SGHTA, FQGNSA. The germline V and J ends were trimmed by 0 bases and 3 bases, with 9 bases remaining between them. In nucleotides, the CDR3 is TGTGCCAGCAGCTTAGCAGGGAGTCTCTACGAGCAGTACTTC. Protein sequence: CASSLAGSLYEQYF.

CDR3 DNA: TGTGCCAGCAGCTTCGGCGGGGCGAGAGGAAACACCATATATTTT. It specifies CASSFGGARGNTIYF. The chain combines TRBV7-2 with TRBJ1-3, with a possible D match to TRBD1 (5 bases). CDR1 and CDR2 from the germline V gene are SGHTA and FQGNSA. The CDR3 runs 15 residues. V was pared by 3 bases and J by 4 bases, with 13 bases between.

This clone was observed a handful of times. This specimen includes other DNA sequences encoding the same CDR3. The genes are TRBV3-1 (or the pseudogene TRBV3-2) and TRBJ1-1; the D gene is possibly TRBD1 (6 bases). The CDR3 totals 13 residues. CDR1 LGHDT and CDR2 YNNKEL come from the germline V gene (reference sequence). V lost 1 base to trimming and J lost 5 bases, with 8 bases between them. The DNA for the CDR3 is TGTGCCAGCAGCCAAGGAAGGGGGACTGAAGCTTTCTTT. Translation gives CASSQGRGTEAFF.

This clone occurred a few times. The J gene is TRBJ1-2, the V gene TRBV7-2, with 9 bases identical to TRBD1. From germline, CDR1 is SGHTA and CDR2 FQGNSA. J was trimmed by 4 bases and V by 5 bases; bases with no gene match: 5. There are 14 residues in the CDR3. In DNA, the CDR3 is TGTGCCAGCAGCCAGGACAGGGGCCCCTATGGCTACACCTTC. Its translation: CASSQDRGPYGYTF.

The V and J genes are TRBV6-1 and TRBJ1-2; the D is unclear. Trimming removed 3 bases from V and 6 bases from J, with 14 bases in between. The CDR3 contains 14 residues. Germline V lookup: CDR1 MNHNS, CDR2 SASEGT. CDR3 nucleotide sequence: TGTGCCAGCAGTGATCACGTACGGGTTGATGGCTACACCTTC. Protein product: CASSDHVRVDGYTF.

The chain is built from TRBV6-5 and TRBJ2-1; 9 bases align to TRBD2. With 4 bases clipped from V and 5 bases from J, the junction kept 9 bases outside the gene matches. In germline, CDR1 is MNHEY, CDR2 SVGAGI. The CDR3 loop spans 16 amino acids. The CDR3 region has the DNA TGTGCCAGCAGTTGGGGTCGGCTAGCGGGGAACAATGAGCAGTTCTTC. This sequence encodes CASSWGRLAGNNEQFF.